These T cell receptor beta chains were read from a single sample in a study of OX40 agonist ivuxolimab in advanced cancers. Generated by immunoSEQ multiplex PCR, the TCRdb table keeps only in-frame clones and is missing some. The sample yields more than 65,000 clones, roughly 90% seen once. The starting material was CD4+ or CD8+ T cells sorted from blood, obtained in a trial of the OX40 agonist ivuxolimab. The origin of the receptors is an adult with an advanced solid tumor such as melanoma, head and neck, liver or kidney cancer. Both conserved end residues are part of each CDR3. Each record gives: D gene, J gene, V gene, clone size, CDR3 protein, CDR3 DNA. D genes are given only for firm matches. Part of the rows lack a size; the others show once, few, many or a class for expanded clones.

TRBD1 | TRBJ1-2 | TRBV28 | - | CASSFGSTRGGYTF | TGTGCCAGCAGCTTCGGATCAACCAGGGGGGGCTACACCTTC
TRBD1 | TRBJ1-3 | TRBV30 | few | CAWRGQGTNTIYF | TGTGCCTGGAGAGGACAGGGGACGAACACCATATATTTT
- | TRBJ1-5 | TRBV28 | - | CASRARGSNQPQHF | TGTGCCAGCAGGGCCAGGGGAAGCAATCAGCCCCAGCATTTT
- | TRBJ2-3 | TRBV6-5 | - | CASTHSNTQYF | TGTGCCAGCACCCACAGTAATACGCAGTATTTT
TRBD1 | TRBJ1-2 | TRBV11-3 | - | CASSRDSRYGYTF | TGTGCCAGCAGTCGGGACAGCCGCTATGGCTACACCTTC
- | TRBJ1-5 | TRBV7-3 | - | CASSPGRALDQPQHF | TGTGCCAGCAGCCCCGGGAGGGCTTTGGATCAGCCCCAGCATTTT
TRBD1 | TRBJ2-5 | TRBV6-1 | - | CASSETTGGWKTQYF | TGTGCCAGCAGTGAAACGACAGGGGGCTGGAAGACCCAGTACTTC
- | TRBJ1-1 | TRBV11-2 | few | CASSRRWGTEAFF | TGTGCCAGCAGCCGACGTTGGGGCACTGAAGCTTTCTTT
- | TRBJ1-3 | TRBV30 | - | CAWSLASSGNTIYF | TGTGCCTGGTCTCTAGCGTCCTCTGGAAACACCATATATTTT
- | TRBJ1-4 | TRBV18 | - | CASSPVGPTNEKLFF | TGTGCCAGCTCACCTGTGGGTCCAACTAATGAAAAACTGTTTTTT
- | TRBJ2-1 | TRBV15 | - | CATSRVSQYNEQFF | TGTGCCACCAGCAGAGTCTCGCAGTACAATGAGCAGTTCTTC
- | TRBJ2-7 | TRBV28 | - | CASSSPGSGGRGTYEQYF | TGTGCCAGCAGTTCTCCCGGCTCTGGCGGGCGGGGAACCTACGAGCAGTACTTC
- | TRBJ2-3 | TRBV6-5 | - | CASSYESGGTDTQYF | TGTGCCAGCAGTTACGAATCAGGGGGCACAGATACGCAGTATTTT
- | TRBJ2-2 | TRBV19 | - | CASSFLSQVNTGELFF | TGTGCCAGTAGTTTCCTCTCACAGGTGAACACCGGGGAGCTGTTTTTT
- | TRBJ2-7 | TRBV28 | - | CASVSRALLYEQYF | TGTGCCAGCGTCTCCAGGGCCCTCCTCTACGAGCAGTACTTC
- | TRBJ2-3 | TRBV9 | - | CASKRGSGEDTQYF | TGTGCCAGCAAAAGGGGTAGCGGAGAAGATACGCAGTATTTT
TRBD2 | TRBJ2-5 | TRBV7-9 | once | CASSLPPGLAAETQYF | TGTGCCAGCAGCTTACCCCCGGGACTAGCCGCAGAGACCCAGTACTTC